Following are 20 T cell receptor beta chains from one sample sequenced in a study of blood T cell repertoires in COVID-19. Clones were sequenced by immunoSEQ multiplex PCR, and TCRdb holds only the in-frame ones, with some missing. The repertoire has over 80,000 clones, about four fifths of them found once; the top ten carry 15% to 20%. Sequenced material: peripheral blood. The origin of the receptors is a woman older than 75 with active or convalescent COVID-19.

The gene calls are TRBV6-5 and TRBJ1-6; 8 bases map to TRBD1. V dropped 4 bases and J dropped 19; count of bases not matched to a gene: 9. The V gene's germline CDR1 is MNHEY and CDR2 SVGAGI. The CDR3 is made up of 12 amino acids. The CDR3 loop reads CASSSPGQAQHF. The CDR3 DNA sequence: TGTGCCAGCAGTTCGCCGGGACAGGCCCAGCACTTT.

The J gene is TRBJ1-1, the V gene TRBV25-1, with D perhaps matching TRBD1 (6 bases). From germline, CDR1 is MGHDK and CDR2 SYGVNS. This CDR3 contains 17 residues. The V end lost 2 bases, the J end lost 0 bases, and 16 bases lay between the germline ends. The CDR3, as DNA: TGTGCCAGCAGTGAAGATTTTGGGGGCGCGTTGAACACTGAAGCTTTCTTT. Encoded protein: CASSEDFGGALNTEAFF.

There are a few counts of this clone. The chain recombines TRBV9 with TRBJ1-4; D not certain. Trimming removed 4 bases from V and 7 bases from J, with 14 bases in between. CDR3 length: 14 residues. Germline CDR1 SGDLS, CDR2 YYNGEE. CDR3 sequence (DNA): TGTGCCAGCAGCCCGCCTCAGAATGGTGAAAAACTGTTTTTT. Translation gives CASSPPQNGEKLFF.

The CDR3 nucleotides are TGTGCCAGCAGTGTGGGACTAGCGGAATCCTACGAGCAGTACTTC. This sequence encodes CASSVGLAESYEQYF. This chain connects TRBV2 to TRBJ2-7; 11 bases are shared with TRBD2. Germline assignment: CDR1 SNHLY and CDR2 FYNNEI. The V segment lost 4 bases and the J segment 1 base; nucleotides outside the gene matches: 3. This CDR3 is built from 15 residues.

This clone appeared a single time. CDR3 region: CSVDTTSGTDTQYF. The CDR3 DNA reads as TGCAGCGTTGATACGACTAGCGGCACAGATACGCAGTATTTT. This chain links TRBV29-1 with TRBJ2-3; 8 nucleotides match TRBD2. Germline-derived CDR1 and CDR2 are SQVTM and ANQGSEA. The CDR3 is made up of 14 amino acids. With V trimmed by 3 bases and J by 1 base, 3 bases remained unmatched.

The gene calls are TRBV9 and TRBJ1-1; 7 bases are shared with TRBD1. Germline V gives CDR1 SGDLS, CDR2 YYNGEE. V lost 3 bases, J lost 5 bases, and 10 bases stayed unmatched. The CDR3 extends over 15 amino acids. The CDR3 region has the DNA TGTGCCAGCAGCGCCCCCGGGGACAGTATGACTGAAGCTTTCTTT. Amino acid sequence: CASSAPGDSMTEAFF.

The chain has TRBV7-8 and TRBJ1-5; TRBD1 is a possible D gene (6 bases). Trimming shortened V by 0 bases and J by 6 bases, and 9 bases separated the two germline ends. The germline V gene encodes CDR1 SGHVS and CDR2 FQNEAQ. The CDR3 extends over 14 amino acids. The CDR3 DNA is TGTGCCAGCAGCTTAGCGACAGGATTTCAGCCCCAGCATTTT. The encoded protein is CASSLATGFQPQHF.

The table lists this clone with a count of one. The rearrangement links TRBV7-3 to TRBJ2-3; TRBD2 aligns across 12 bases. The CDR3 runs to 15 residues. V trimming: 5 bases; J trimming: 3 bases; junction bases outside the gene matches: 3. Per germline, CDR1 SGHTA and CDR2 FQGTGA. The CDR3 region is CASSMTSGGTDTQYF. The DNA of the CDR3 is TGTGCCAGCAGCATGACTAGCGGGGGAACAGATACGCAGTATTTT.

This clone occurred once. The genes are TRBV25-1 and TRBJ2-6, with D maybe TRBD2 (6 bases). This CDR3 is built from 17 residues. Germline V lookup: CDR1 MGHDK, CDR2 SYGVNS. V was trimmed by 4 bases and J by 4 bases, leaving 17 bases between them. The CDR3 reads CASSAQTGTGGANVLTF. CDR3 bases: TGTGCCAGCAGTGCCCAGACCGGGACTGGGGGGGCCAACGTCCTGACTTTC. Using reference TRBV25-1 and TRBJ2-6 for the parts outside the CDR3, the full variable domain is EADIYQTPRYLVIGTGKKITLECSQTMGHDKMYWYQQDPGMELHLIHYSYGVNSTEKGDLSSESTVSRIRTEHFPLTLESARPSHTSQYLCASSAQTGTGGANVLTFGAGSRLTVL.

CDR3 sequence (DNA): TGTGCCAGCAGTGTATCCGGGAGTTACGGCTATGGCTACACCTTC. This codes for CASSVSGSYGYGYTF. V usage is TRBV2 and J usage is TRBJ1-2; D remains ambiguous. The V end was cut by 4 bases, the J end by 4 bases, with 16 bases between. Germline V gene data show CDR1 as SNHLY and CDR2 as FYNNEI. The length of the CDR3 is 15 residues.

V is TRBV25-1 and J is TRBJ2-3; unclear D gene. V was shortened by 0 bases and J by 2 bases, with 6 bases between the two germline ends. Germline CDR1 reads MGHDK; CDR2 reads SYGVNS. There are 14 residues in the CDR3. The CDR3 sequence is CASSEYSSTDTQYF. The CDR3 coding sequence is TGTGCCAGCAGTGAATACTCCTCCACAGATACGCAGTATTTT. Together with reference TRBV25-1 and TRBJ2-3, the CDR3 gives the full variable domain: EADIYQTPRYLVIGTGKKITLECSQTMGHDKMYWYQQDPGMELHLIHYSYGVNSTEKGDLSSESTVSRIRTEHFPLTLESARPSHTSQYLCASSEYSSTDTQYFGPGTRLTVL.

The chain carries TRBV30 and TRBJ1-2; the D is unclear. CDR3 length equals 13 residues. The germline gives CDR1 GTSNPN, CDR2 SVGIG (reference sequence). V lost 4 bases to trimming and J lost 5 bases, with 14 bases between them. The CDR3 protein is CAWNPSGSYGYTF. CDR3 in DNA: TGTGCCTGGAACCCCTCAGGAAGTTATGGCTACACCTTC.

The V and J genes are TRBV7-3 and TRBJ1-1; D not certain. This CDR3 spans 15 amino acids. The V end lost 5 bases, the J end lost 0 bases, and 13 bases lay between the germline ends. Per germline, CDR1 SGHTA and CDR2 FQGTGA. The CDR3 spells CASSPSGGLNTEAFF. DNA for the CDR3: TGTGCCAGCAGCCCAAGTGGAGGGTTGAACACTGAAGCTTTCTTT. The full variable domain, in which reference TRBV7-3 and TRBJ1-1 provide the parts outside the CDR3, is GAGVSQTPSNKVTEKGKYVELRCDPISGHTALYWYRQSLGQGPEFLIYFQGTGAADDSGLPNDRFFAVRPEGSVSTLKIQRTERGDSAVYLCASSPSGGLNTEAFFGQGTRLTVV.

The V call is TRBV7-9, the J call TRBJ1-3; TRBD1 aligns across 8 bases. CDR1 and CDR2 (germline): SEHNR, FQNEAQ (reference sequence). Unmatched junction bases numbered 10, after V lost 5 bases and J lost 4 bases. This CDR3 has 16 residues. CDR3 amino acids: CASSPGQARFGNTIYF. The CDR3, as DNA: TGTGCCAGCAGCCCGGGACAGGCCCGCTTCGGAAACACCATATATTTT.

The chain employs TRBV27 and TRBJ2-7; 9 bases are a match to TRBD2. The germline CDR1 and CDR2 sequences are MNHEY and SMNVEV (reference sequence). The V segment lost 4 bases and the J segment 3 bases; nucleotides outside the gene matches: 7. This CDR3 region has 15 residues. CDR3 residues: CASSSLAGTNYEQYF. As DNA, the CDR3 is TGTGCCAGCAGTTCGCTAGCGGGAACCAACTACGAGCAGTACTTC.

This clone was detected only a few times. The chain links TRBV21-1 to TRBJ1-2; TRBD1 is the table's D call and was not checked against the DNA. TRBV21-1 is a known pseudogene. This CDR3 has 15 residues. The CDR3 loop is CASLLLFWGLRGYTF. CDR3 DNA: TGTGCCAGCCTCCTCCTTTTTTGGGGCCTTCGGGGCTACACCTTC.

The V and J genes are TRBV28 and TRBJ1-5; D gene ambiguous. The germline CDR1 and CDR2 sequences are MDHEN and SYDVKM. The CDR3 runs to 12 residues. V was trimmed by 5 bases and J by 3 bases, leaving 5 bases between them. The CDR3 region is CASSPLNQPQHF. For the CDR3, the DNA is TGTGCCAGCAGTCCACTCAATCAGCCCCAGCATTTT.

This rearrangement joins TRBV19 to TRBJ2-7; D may be TRBD2 (7 bases). V lost 5 bases and J lost 7, with 15 bases in between. The CDR3 extends over 13 amino acids. Looked up from germline, CDR1 is LNHDA and CDR2 is SQIVND (reference sequence). Here the CDR3 reads CASSRAGAEEQYF. CDR3 DNA: TGTGCCAGTAGTCGGGCGGGGGCAGAGGAGCAGTACTTC.

This clone showed up just once. V and J are TRBV19 and TRBJ1-5, with D possibly TRBD1 on 6 matching bases. The CDR3 extends over 18 amino acids. V gave up 5 bases and J gave up 2 bases, with 22 bases separating them. Germline V gives CDR1 LNHDA, CDR2 SQIVND (reference sequence). The CDR3 here is CASSPQSTGIWGNQPQHF. In DNA form, the CDR3 reads TGTGCCAGTAGTCCCCAATCTACAGGGATTTGGGGCAATCAGCCCCAGCATTTT.

This clone has only one observation. The rearrangement links TRBV7-2 to TRBJ2-5; TRBD2 matches at 8 bases. Germline CDR1 and CDR2: SGHTA and FQGNSA. With V trimmed by 3 bases and J by 5 bases, 11 bases remained unmatched. The CDR3 contains 16 residues. The CDR3 is CASSFPLAGRGETQYF. CDR3 DNA: TGTGCCAGCAGCTTCCCCCTAGCGGGCCGAGGGGAGACCCAGTACTTC.